Following are 28 T cell receptor beta chains from one sample sequenced in a study of T cells in Graves' hyperthyroidism and ophthalmopathy. Researchers took RNA transcripts and amplified the TCR beta CDR3 regions from them. The TCR CDR3 was amplified in a first-round RT-PCR using the HTBI primer set. TCRdb used MiXCR to reprocess the multiplex PCR reads, holding one entry per CDR3 protein. The data contain about 640,000 distinct CDR3 sequences, less than 25% of them seen just once; the ten biggest clones take up 34%. Sequenced input: blood. The source of these receptors is a man aged 25 to 40 with Graves' ophthalmopathy.

The genes are TRBV7-3 and TRBJ2-1; 11 positions agree with TRBD2. The CDR3 covers 16 residues. Germline loops: CDR1 SGHTA, CDR2 FQGTGA. With V trimmed by 3 bases and J by 8 bases, 9 bases remained unmatched. CDR3 loop: CASSLVLAGGSDEQFF. The DNA of the CDR3 is TGTGCCAGCAGCTTGGTCCTAGCGGGAGGATCCGATGAGCAGTTCTTC.

A remark on this clonotype: This may come from a read error, since a much larger clone is one base off. The rearrangement uses TRBV12-3 or TRBV12-4 and TRBJ1-5; D is perhaps TRBD1 (5 bases). The CDR3 has 14 residues. In DNA, the CDR3 is TGTGACAGCAGCCAAGATTGGGGTACAGGCCCCCAGCATTTT. Amino acid sequence: CDSSQDWGTGPQHF.

This chain uses TRBV6-1 with TRBJ1-6; 8 nucleotides align to TRBD1. Per germline, CDR1 MNHNS and CDR2 SASEGT. With V trimmed by 7 bases and J by 5 bases, 7 bases remained unmatched. The CDR3 totals 15 residues. The CDR3 is CASTLTGGNNSPLHF. CDR3 in DNA: TGTGCCAGCACTCTAACAGGGGGTAATAATTCACCCCTCCACTTT.

The chain recombines TRBV11-1 with TRBJ2-6, with D tentatively TRBD1 (6 bases). Germline V lookup: CDR1 SGHAT, CDR2 FQDESV (reference sequence). CDR3 length: 18 residues. V was pared by 2 bases and J by 3 bases, with 17 bases between. The CDR3 protein is CASSLFGNRVGGANVLTF. The CDR3 DNA is TGTGCCAGCAGCTTATTTGGGAACAGGGTTGGTGGGGCCAACGTCCTGACTTTC.

The chain recombines TRBV3-1 with TRBJ2-7; 11 bases match TRBD1. The CDR3 contains 17 residues. Germline assignment: CDR1 LGHDT and CDR2 YNNKEL (reference sequence). The V gene end was trimmed by 4 bases and the J gene end by 1 base; junction bases not matched to a gene: 9. As DNA, the CDR3 is TGTGCCAGCAGCCGCGGGACAGGGGGTTTTTCTTCCTACGAGCAGTACTTC. It translates to CASSRGTGGFSSYEQYF.

This clonotype was counted at least ten times. J is TRBJ2-7 and V is TRBV6-1; D ambiguous. V shed 6 bases and J shed 2 bases, with 14 bases lying between them. Per the germline V gene, CDR1 is MNHNS and CDR2 is SASEGT. The CDR3 is made up of 14 amino acids. The CDR3 region has the DNA TGTGCCAGCAGGGTCAGCCTCTCTACCTACGAGCAGTACTTC. The encoded protein is CASRVSLSTYEQYF.

This clonotype has only a few counts. The chain couples TRBV18 to TRBJ2-7, with TRBD1 identical over 11 bases. Germline V gene data show CDR1 as KGHSH and CDR2 as LQKENI. The CDR3 extends over 16 amino acids. V shed 4 bases, J shed 0 bases, and the junction held 5 bases outside the gene matches. CDR3 sequence: CASSREGTGGSYEQYF. The CDR3 DNA sequence: TGTGCCAGCTCACGAGAAGGGACAGGGGGCTCCTACGAGCAGTACTTC.

This clonotype was detected only a few times. This chain links TRBV4-1 with TRBJ2-2; no clear D gene. The CDR3 runs 14 residues. V was shortened by 1 base and J by 5 bases, with 8 bases between the two germline ends. The germline V gene has CDR1 MGHRA and CDR2 YSYEKL. CDR3 loop: CASSQVIGTGELFF. CDR3 DNA sequence: TGCGCCAGCAGCCAAGTTATAGGAACCGGGGAGCTGTTTTTT.

This chain uses TRBV28 with TRBJ1-5; no firm D call. The CDR3 runs to 17 residues. Germline loops: CDR1 MDHEN, CDR2 SYDVKM. The V end lost 5 bases, the J end lost 0 bases, and 17 bases lay between the germline ends. CDR3 DNA: TGTGCCAGCAGTACGGAGACCTTGGAGTATAGCAATCAGCCCCAGCATTTT. Translation: CASSTETLEYSNQPQHF. The whole variable domain, remainder taken from reference TRBV28 and TRBJ1-5, is DVKVTQSSRYLVKRTGEKVFLECVQDMDHENMFWYRQDPGLGLRLIYFSYDVKMKEKGDIPEGYSVSREKKERFSLILESASTNQTSMYLCASSTETLEYSNQPQHFGDGTRLSIL.

This clonotype showed up many times. The V call is TRBV12-3 or TRBV12-4, the J call TRBJ2-7; weak D call: TRBD1 (6 bases). This CDR3 region has 13 residues. Trimming took 8 bases from V and 3 from J, leaving 14 bases between them. Here the CDR3 DNA reads TGTGCCAGCGCCCAAGGACAGCGCTACGAGCAGTACTTC. Its translation: CASAQGQRYEQYF.

The chain recombines TRBV12-3 or TRBV12-4 with TRBJ2-6; tentative D call: TRBD2 (5 bases). Trimming cost V 0 bases and J 2 bases, with 5 bases left between them. The CDR3 sequence is 15 residues long. The CDR3 coding sequence is TGTGCCAGCAGTTTAGCGAGGGCTGGGGCCAACGTCCTGACTTTC. Encoded protein: CASSLARAGANVLTF.

The table lists this clonotype with a few counts. The genes are TRBV12-3 or TRBV12-4 and TRBJ2-4; D unresolved. The V end lost 5 bases, the J end lost 1 base, and 15 bases lay between the germline ends. The CDR3 is 16 residues long. The CDR3 spells CASSEGPKTAKNIQYF. Here the CDR3 DNA reads TGTGCCAGCAGTGAAGGACCAAAAACGGCCAAAAACATTCAGTACTTC.

This clonotype appeared once. The CDR3 coding sequence is TGCGCCAGCAGCCGAGCGGGAGGGCCGAGGAAGGCAGATACGCAGTATTTT. This gives the protein CASSRAGGPRKADTQYF. The gene calls are TRBV5-1 and TRBJ2-3; 10 nucleotides match TRBD2. V lost 4 bases, J lost 4 bases, and 12 bases stayed unmatched. The CDR3 contains 17 residues. CDR1 SGHRS and CDR2 YFSETQ come from the germline V gene. Drawing the rest from reference TRBV5-1 and TRBJ2-3, the complete variable domain is KAGVTQTPRYLIKTRGQQVTLSCSPISGHRSVSWYQQTPGQGLQFLFEYFSETQRNKGNFPGRFSGRQFSNSRSEMNVSTLELGDSALYLCASSRAGGPRKADTQYFGPGTRLTVL.

This clonotype appeared a few times. This chain links TRBV5-4 with TRBJ2-3; 10 bases line up with TRBD2. The V and J ends lost 6 bases and 3 bases, in that order; junction bases with no gene match: 7. The CDR3 contains 15 residues. CDR1 is SGHNT, CDR2 YYREEE, per germline (reference sequence). CDR3 amino acids: CASTPGLALTDTQYF. The DNA of the CDR3 is TGTGCCAGCACCCCGGGACTAGCGTTAACAGATACGCAGTATTTT.

This clonotype was picked up one time. The chain is built from TRBV28 and TRBJ1-2; weak D call: TRBD1 (5 bases). The CDR3 contains 18 residues. The germline gives CDR1 MDHEN, CDR2 SYDVKM. V lost 4 bases to trimming and J lost 7 bases, with 28 bases between them. CDR3 residues: CASSSIHSGPVGGIGYTF. As DNA, the CDR3 is TGTGCCAGCAGTTCTATACACTCGGGCCCGGTGGGGGGAATTGGCTACACCTTC.

The CDR3 DNA reads as TGCGCCAGCACCTCCTATGATCCAACTAATGAAAAACTGTTTTTT. The encoded protein is CASTSYDPTNEKLFF. The V and J genes are TRBV5-1 and TRBJ1-4, with no clear D. Germline assignment: CDR1 SGHRS and CDR2 YFSETQ. There are 15 residues in the CDR3. The germline V and J ends were trimmed by 6 bases and 0 bases, with 12 bases remaining between them.

In this sample, this clonotype turned up a few times. The V call is TRBV30, the J call TRBJ2-5; the match to TRBD2 covers 14 bases. Germline CDR1 and CDR2: GTSNPN and SVGIG (reference sequence). The V gene end was trimmed by 6 bases and the J gene end by 2 bases; junction bases not matched to a gene: 5. The CDR3 totals 15 residues. CDR3 sequence: CACGLAGGLQETQYF. The CDR3 bases are TGTGCCTGTGGACTAGCGGGAGGTCTGCAAGAGACCCAGTACTTC.

The sample holds many counts of this clonotype. V and J are TRBV3-1 and TRBJ2-1; D gene unclear. Germline CDR1 LGHDT, CDR2 YNNKEL (reference sequence). Between the trimmed V and J ends, which lost 2 bases and 10 bases, there was a span of 15 bases. This CDR3 has 14 residues. Written as DNA, the CDR3 is TGTGCCAGCAGCCAAAAGGGTCCCCCTTGGGAGCAGTTCTTC. This encodes CASSQKGPPWEQFF.

Notes on this clonotype: A much larger clone lies a single base off, so this may be a read error. The J gene is TRBJ2-5, the V gene TRBV2; 7 nucleotides match TRBD1. This CDR3 region has 14 residues. Germline V gene data show CDR1 as SNHLY and CDR2 as FYNNEI. With V trimmed by 6 bases and J by 5 bases, 9 bases remained unmatched. The CDR3 DNA reads TGTGCCAGCAGAAAGGACAGGCTGTGCGAGACCCAGTACTTC. Translation: CASRKDRLCETQYF.

This clonotype was seen only a few times. The chain has TRBV20-1 and TRBJ2-7; 7 positions agree with TRBD1. Germline V gene sequence: CDR1 DFQATT, CDR2 SNEGSKA (reference sequence). There are 11 residues in the CDR3. J gave up 2 bases and V 8 bases, and 3 bases lay outside the gene matches. CDR3 bases: TGCAGTCCCACAGGGGCCTACGAGCAGTACTTC. Translated, it gives CSPTGAYEQYF.

This clonotype was detected ten times or more. CDR3 region: CASSSGGRANTEAFF. DNA for the CDR3: TGTGCCAGCAGTTCGGGTGGGAGGGCGAACACTGAAGCTTTCTTT. The chain joins TRBV28 to TRBJ1-1; D is unclear. V was clipped by 4 bases and J by 1 base, with 13 bases between them. Germline V lookup: CDR1 MDHEN, CDR2 SYDVKM. CDR3 length: 15 amino acids.

The chain recombines TRBV6-6 with TRBJ2-3, with TRBD1 matching over 7 bases. Unmatched junction bases numbered 7, after V lost 0 bases and J lost 4 bases. CDR1 MNHNY and CDR2 SVGAGI come from the germline V gene (reference sequence). CDR3 size: 16 residues. The CDR3 sequence: CASSYSSTGRADTQYF. CDR3 DNA: TGTGCCAGCAGTTACTCGTCGACAGGGAGAGCAGATACGCAGTATTTT.

This clonotype came up many times. The rearrangement uses TRBV28 and TRBJ2-3; 9 bases agree with TRBD1. The CDR3 is made up of 16 amino acids. Germline CDR1 is MDHEN and CDR2 is SYDVKM. The V gene end was trimmed by 4 bases and the J gene end by 5 bases; junction bases not matched to a gene: 10. The CDR3 region is CASSSPGQGSQDTQYF. CDR3 bases: TGTGCCAGCAGTTCACCGGGACAGGGTTCGCAAGATACGCAGTATTTT.

The table lists this clonotype with a few counts. The rearrangement joins TRBV20-1 to TRBJ2-7; D tentatively reads TRBD1 or TRBD2 (5 bases each). Trimming took 0 bases from V and 4 from J, leaving 16 bases between them. Germline loops: CDR1 DFQATT, CDR2 SNEGSKA (reference sequence). The CDR3 spans 15 residues. This chain's CDR3 is CSARDRGRERYEQYF. CDR3 in DNA: TGCAGTGCTAGAGATCGCGGCAGGGAGCGGTACGAGCAGTACTTC.

V gene TRBV28 combines with J gene TRBJ2-7; 12 nucleotides line up with TRBD2. The CDR3 is 16 amino acids. Germline CDR1 reads MDHEN; CDR2 reads SYDVKM. Germline trimming cut 4 bases from V and 3 bases from J; bases unmatched to any gene: 7. CDR3 residues: CASSSPRLAGDYEQYF. In DNA form, the CDR3 reads TGTGCCAGCAGTTCCCCCAGACTAGCGGGAGACTACGAGCAGTACTTC.

In its sample, this clonotype was seen many times. The rearrangement uses TRBV11-2 and TRBJ1-1, with D unclear. The CDR3 totals 14 residues. Germline CDR1 SGHAT, CDR2 FQNNGV. Deletions cut 1 base from V and 5 bases from J, with 11 bases between. This chain's CDR3 is CASSLVIRWTEAFF. CDR3 nucleotides: TGTGCCAGCAGCTTAGTGATCCGATGGACTGAAGCTTTCTTT.

The chain joins TRBV7-9 to TRBJ2-7, with 8 bases identical to TRBD2. The CDR3 totals 16 residues. In germline, CDR1 is SEHNR, CDR2 FQNEAQ (reference sequence). Trimming removed 5 bases from V and 5 bases from J; junction bases left unmatched: 14. The CDR3 region is CASSLPRGGANHEQYF. As DNA, the CDR3 is TGTGCCAGCAGCCTTCCCCGGGGGGGGGCAAACCACGAGCAGTACTTC.

This chain links TRBV28 with TRBJ1-5; no clear D gene. Germline CDR1 MDHEN, CDR2 SYDVKM. The CDR3 consists of 12 residues. V dropped 6 bases and J dropped 7 bases, with 10 bases sitting between them. In DNA, the CDR3 is TGTGCCAGCAGCTTCCAAGAACAGCCCCAGCATTTT. Translating it yields CASSFQEQPQHF.